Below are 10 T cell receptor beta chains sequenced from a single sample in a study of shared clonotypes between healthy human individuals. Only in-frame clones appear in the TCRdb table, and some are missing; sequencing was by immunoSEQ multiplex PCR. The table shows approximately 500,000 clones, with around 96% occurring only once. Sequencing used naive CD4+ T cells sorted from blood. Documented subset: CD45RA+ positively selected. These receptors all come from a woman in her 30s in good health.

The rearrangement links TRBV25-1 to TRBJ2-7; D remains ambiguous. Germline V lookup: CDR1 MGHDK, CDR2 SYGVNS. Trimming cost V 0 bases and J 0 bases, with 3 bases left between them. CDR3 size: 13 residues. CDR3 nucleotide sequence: TGTGCCAGCAGTGAATATACCTCCTACGAGCAGTACTTC. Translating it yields CASSEYTSYEQYF.

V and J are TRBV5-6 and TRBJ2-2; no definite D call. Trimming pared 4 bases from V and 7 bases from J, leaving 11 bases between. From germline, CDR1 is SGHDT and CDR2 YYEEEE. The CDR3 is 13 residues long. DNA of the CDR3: TGTGCCAGCAGCCTAGAGCCGCGCGGGGAGCTGTTTTTT. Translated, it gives CASSLEPRGELFF.

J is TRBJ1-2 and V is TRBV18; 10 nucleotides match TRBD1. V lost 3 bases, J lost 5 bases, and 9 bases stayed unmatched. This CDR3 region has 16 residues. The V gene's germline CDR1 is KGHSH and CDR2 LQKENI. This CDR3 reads CASSPSGQGEYYGYTF. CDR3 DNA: TGTGCCAGCTCACCTTCCGGACAGGGGGAATATTATGGCTACACCTTC.

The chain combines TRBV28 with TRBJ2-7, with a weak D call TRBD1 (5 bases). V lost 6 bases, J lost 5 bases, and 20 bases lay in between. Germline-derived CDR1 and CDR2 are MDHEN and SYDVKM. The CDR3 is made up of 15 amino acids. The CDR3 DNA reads TGTGCCAGCAGCGACCTCTCAGGGTACAACGACGAGCAGTACTTC. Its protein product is CASSDLSGYNDEQYF. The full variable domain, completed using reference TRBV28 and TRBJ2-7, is DVKVTQSSRYLVKRTGEKVFLECVQDMDHENMFWYRQDPGLGLRLIYFSYDVKMKEKGDIPEGYSVSREKKERFSLILESASTNQTSMYLCASSDLSGYNDEQYFGPGTRLTVT.

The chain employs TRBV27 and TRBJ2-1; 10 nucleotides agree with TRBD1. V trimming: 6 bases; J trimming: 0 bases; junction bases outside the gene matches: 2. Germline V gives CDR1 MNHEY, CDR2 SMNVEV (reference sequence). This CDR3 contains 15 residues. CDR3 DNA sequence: TGTGCCAGCAGAAGACAGGGGGCCTCCTACAATGAGCAGTTCTTC. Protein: CASRRQGASYNEQFF.

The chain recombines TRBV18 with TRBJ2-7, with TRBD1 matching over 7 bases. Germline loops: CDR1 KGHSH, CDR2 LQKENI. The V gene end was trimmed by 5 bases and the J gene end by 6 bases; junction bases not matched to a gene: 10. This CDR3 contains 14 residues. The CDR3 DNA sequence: TGTGCCAGCTCATTCCAGACAGGGTCCCCCGAGCAGTACTTC. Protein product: CASSFQTGSPEQYF.

The CDR3 region is CASSPFSTASSTDTQYF. CDR3 DNA: TGTGCCAGCAGCCCTTTTTCTACAGCCTCTAGCACAGATACGCAGTATTTT. The V call is TRBV5-4, the J call TRBJ2-3; D ambiguous. V was clipped by 4 bases and J by 0 bases, with 18 bases between them. Germline assignment: CDR1 SGHNT and CDR2 YYREEE (reference sequence). The CDR3 consists of 17 residues.

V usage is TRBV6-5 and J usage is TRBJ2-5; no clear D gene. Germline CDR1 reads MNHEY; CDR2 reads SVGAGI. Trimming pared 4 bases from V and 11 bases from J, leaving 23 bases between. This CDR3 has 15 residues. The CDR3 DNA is TGTGCCAGCAGTTTTCAGTCCACGAGAAACTCCCCGCAGTACTTC. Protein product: CASSFQSTRNSPQYF.

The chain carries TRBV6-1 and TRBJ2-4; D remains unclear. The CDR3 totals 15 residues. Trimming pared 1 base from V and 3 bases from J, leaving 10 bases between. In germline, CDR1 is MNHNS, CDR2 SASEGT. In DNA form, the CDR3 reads TGTGCCAGCAGTGAAGGGGGAATGGGCAAAAACATTCAGTACTTC. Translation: CASSEGGMGKNIQYF.

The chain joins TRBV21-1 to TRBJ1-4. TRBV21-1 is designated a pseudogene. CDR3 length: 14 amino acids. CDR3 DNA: TGTGCCAGCAGCAAAGACCCTACACCGGGAAAACTGTTTTTT. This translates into CASSKDPTPGKLFF.